This T cell receptor gamma chain originates from a study of human gamma delta and Vdelta1 T cells. TCRdb re-identified clones in the PCR reads via CATT. In the table there are a few hundred gamma-chain clones, roughly a fifth of which are singletons. Germline CDR1 and CDR2: VENAVY and YDSYNSRV. Trimming took 3 bases from V and 0 from J; bases not matched to a gene: 8. This CDR3 contains 15 residues. This receptor was obtained from a human donor in good health. The chain joins TRGV8 to TRGJ1 or TRGJ2. The material sequenced was Vdelta1 gamma-delta T cells from blood. Here the CDR3 DNA reads TGTGCCACCTGGGATGACAGTAAGAATTATTATAAGAAACTCTTT. Its translation: CATWDDSKNYYKKLF.